One sample yielded the 4 T cell receptor beta chains listed below, sequenced in a study of blood T cell repertoires in COVID-19. Clones were sequenced by immunoSEQ multiplex PCR, and TCRdb holds only the in-frame ones, with some missing. The sample consists of under 550,000 clones, roughly 89% of them appearing once. Sequenced: peripheral blood. The receptors were gathered from a man between 18 and 35 years old with COVID-19, enrolled during active disease.

The table lists this clone with a few counts. The chain employs TRBV14 and TRBJ1-6; D is possibly TRBD1 (5 bases). Germline V gene sequence: CDR1 SGHDN, CDR2 FVKESK. The CDR3 consists of 13 residues. Trimming took 3 bases from V and 7 from J, leaving 7 bases between them. CDR3 residues: CASSQQGNSPLHF. CDR3 DNA sequence: TGTGCCAGCAGCCAGCAGGGAAATTCACCCCTCCACTTT.

The chain joins TRBV19 to TRBJ1-1, with 9 nucleotides matching TRBD1. The V segment lost 8 bases and the J segment 4 bases; nucleotides outside the gene matches: 11. This CDR3 is 15 amino acids long. CDR1 LNHDA and CDR2 SQIVND come from the germline V gene (reference sequence). In DNA, the CDR3 is TGTGCCAGTGTACCGGGACAGGGAACGGGCACTGAAGCTTTCTTT. It codes for CASVPGQGTGTEAFF.

The chain combines TRBV7-9 with TRBJ2-7; 7 nucleotides match TRBD1. V lost 11 bases, J lost 7 bases, and 11 bases stayed unmatched. The CDR3 length is 12 residues. Per the germline V gene, CDR1 is SEHNR and CDR2 is FQNEAQ (reference sequence). Here the CDR3 DNA reads TGTGCCGTCGGGACAGTGACGAGTGAGCAGTACTTC. Translated, it gives CAVGTVTSEQYF.

This clone turned up a few times. The rearrangement uses TRBV4-2 and TRBJ2-2; a possible D gene is TRBD2 (6 bases). Trimming took off 4 bases at V and 3 bases at J, with 12 bases between the two ends. CDR1 and CDR2 from the germline V gene are LGHNA and YNFKEQ. This CDR3 spans 15 amino acids. The DNA for the CDR3 is TGTGCCAGCAGCCCCTCGGGGGATTACACCGGGGAGCTGTTTTTT. Translating it yields CASSPSGDYTGELFF.